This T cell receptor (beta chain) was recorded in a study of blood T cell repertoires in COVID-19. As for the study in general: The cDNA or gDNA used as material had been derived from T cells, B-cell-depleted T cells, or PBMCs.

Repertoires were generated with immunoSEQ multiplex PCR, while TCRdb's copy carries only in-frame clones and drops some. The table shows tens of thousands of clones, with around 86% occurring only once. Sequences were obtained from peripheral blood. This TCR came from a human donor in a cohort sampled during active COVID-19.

CDR3 nucleotides: TGTGCCAGCAGCCTGAGGACTAGCGGGAGGGTTGCGAACACCGGGGAGCTGTTTTTT. Translating it yields CASSLRTSGRVANTGELFF. J is TRBJ2-2 and V is TRBV7-6; 15 bases match TRBD2. From germline, CDR1 is SGHVS and CDR2 FNYEAQ. J gave up 0 bases and V 5 bases, and 7 bases lay outside the gene matches. The CDR3 is made up of 19 amino acids.